Below, 21 T cell receptor beta chains from the same sample are listed, as sequenced in a study of T cell repertoires in cytomegalovirus infection. TCRdb analysed the reads with MiXCR anew, one entry per CDR3 protein. The profile shows 680,000 or so distinct CDR3 sequences, roughly 36% of them singletons. The source material was PBMCs. All receptors derive from a human donor in good health (CMV status not recorded). Some clones in this sample may be carry-over from other donors' samples.

There are a few counts of this clonotype. This CDR3 is CASSLEGLSSYEQYF. CDR3 sequence (DNA): TGTGCCAGCAGCTTAGAAGGGCTCTCCTCCTACGAGCAGTACTTC. The genes are TRBV7-2 and TRBJ2-7; no firm D call. The CDR3 is made up of 15 amino acids. CDR1 is SGHTA, CDR2 FQGNSA, per germline. V was trimmed by 1 base and J by 0 bases, leaving 10 bases between them. Drawing the rest from reference TRBV7-2 and TRBJ2-7, the complete variable domain is GAGVSQSPSNKVTEKGKDVELRCDPISGHTALYWYRQSLGQGLEFLIYFQGNSAPDKSGLPSDRFSAERTGGSVSTLTIQRTQQEDSAVYLCASSLEGLSSYEQYFGPGTRLTVT.

With regard to this clonotype: Its ends do not fully match the called genes, so a read error is possible. The rearrangement uses TRBV5-4 and TRBJ2-3, with TRBD1 matching 7 bases. The V gene's germline CDR1 is SGHNT and CDR2 YYREEE (reference sequence). The CDR3 is made up of 15 amino acids. Here the CDR3 reads CASPDRDLSTYTQSF. The DNA of the CDR3 is TGTGCCAGTCCAGACAGGGACCTTAGCACATATACGCAGTCTTTT. The variable domain in full, with the rest retrieved from reference TRBV5-4 and TRBJ2-3, is ETGVTQSPTHLIKTRGQQVTLRCSSQSGHNTVSWYQQALGQGPQFIFQYYREEENGRGNFPPRFSGLQFPNYSSELNVNALELDDSALYLCASPDRDLSTYTQSFGPGTRLTVL.

The chain's CDR3 is CASSQQGAAETQYF. The CDR3 nucleotides read TGTGCCAGCAGCCAACAGGGGGCAGCGGAGACCCAGTACTTC. V gene TRBV3-1 combines with J gene TRBJ2-5; 8 positions agree with TRBD1. Germline assignment: CDR1 LGHDT and CDR2 YNNKEL (reference sequence). The ends lost 2 bases at V and 5 bases at J; junction bases unmatched: 4. This CDR3 has 14 residues.

This clonotype was detected a few times. The rearrangement joins TRBV2 to TRBJ2-2, with TRBD2 matching 8 bases. The CDR3 length is 14 residues. From germline, CDR1 is SNHLY and CDR2 FYNNEI. Trimming removed 9 bases from V and 6 bases from J; junction bases left unmatched: 9. The CDR3 DNA is TGTGCCAGTGGGACTAGGGTTGTGGCCGGGGAGCTGTTTTTT. Protein product: CASGTRVVAGELFF.

The chain is built from TRBV28 and TRBJ2-3; D might be TRBD2 (5 bases). Germline V lookup: CDR1 MDHEN, CDR2 SYDVKM. V shed 0 bases and J shed 9 bases, with 10 bases lying between them. The length of the CDR3 is 13 residues. This chain's CDR3 is CASSLWTIPTQYF. Written as DNA, the CDR3 is TGTGCCAGCAGTTTATGGACTATCCCCACGCAGTATTTT.

The genes are TRBV10-3 and TRBJ2-7; 7 nucleotides align to TRBD1. There are 14 residues in the CDR3. V was clipped by 0 bases and J by 4 bases; unmatched bases: 3. The germline CDR1 and CDR2 sequences are ENHRY and SYGVKD. CDR3 sequence reads: CAISESQGVYEQYF. As DNA, the CDR3 is TGTGCCATCAGTGAGTCGCAGGGGGTATACGAGCAGTACTTC.

V and J are TRBV6-5 and TRBJ2-1; D uncertain. Trimming cost V 0 bases and J 2 bases, with 11 bases left between them. The germline V gene has CDR1 MNHEY and CDR2 SVGAGI. The CDR3 length is 16 residues. The CDR3 loop is CASSYSDPSTYNEQFF. CDR3 nucleotide sequence: TGTGCCAGCAGTTACTCGGACCCTTCTACCTACAATGAGCAGTTCTTC.

Comment on this clonotype: This may come from a read error, since a much larger clone is one base off. This chain joins TRBV7-2 and TRBJ1-5, with D possibly being TRBD1 (5 bases). Germline values: CDR1 SGHTA, CDR2 FQGNSA. This CDR3 region has 20 residues. Here the CDR3 DNA reads TGTGCCAGCAGCCCAGACCTGGAGGGGCTGAGAGTTAATAGCAATCAGCCCAAGCATTTT. This translates into CASSPDLEGLRVNSNQPKHF.

In nucleotides, the CDR3 is TGTGCCAGCAGTTACGAGTGGGCAGGCCAAGAGACCCAGTACTTC. It specifies CASSYEWAGQETQYF. V is TRBV6-1 and J is TRBJ2-5; D gene unclear. The germline V gene encodes CDR1 MNHNS and CDR2 SASEGT. The V end lost 5 bases, the J end lost 1 base, and 14 bases lay between the germline ends. There are 15 residues in the CDR3.

The CDR3, as DNA: TGTGCCAGCAGCTGGGGGGTTTTAGCGGGGCCCTTCATCGGCTCCTACGAGCAGTACTTC. As protein: CASSWGVLAGPFIGSYEQYF. This sequence joins TRBV7-2 and TRBJ2-7; TRBD2 matches 8 bases. This CDR3 has 20 residues. J lost 0 bases, V lost 4 bases, and 20 bases had no gene match. Germline V gene data show CDR1 as SGHTA and CDR2 as FQGNSA.

This clonotype was detected ten times or more. The CDR3 bases are TGTGCCAGCAGCTTAGGTCAGGGGGCCGGTGGCTACACCTTC. Its translation is CASSLGQGAGGYTF. This sequence joins TRBV7-6 and TRBJ1-2; 8 bases fit TRBD1. The V gene's germline CDR1 is SGHVS and CDR2 FNYEAQ. CDR3 length: 14 amino acids. Unmatched junction bases numbered 5, after V lost 1 base and J lost 7 bases.

The V call is TRBV6-1, the J call TRBJ1-2, with 8 bases identical to TRBD1. CDR3 length equals 14 residues. J lost 2 bases, V lost 8 bases, and 7 bases had no gene match. Germline loops: CDR1 MNHNS, CDR2 SASEGT. CDR3 DNA: TGTGCCAGCCTGGGGACAGGTTCGAACTATGGCTACACCTTC. Translated: CASLGTGSNYGYTF.

This clonotype turned up a few times. This CDR3 reads CASSSPRTASNEKLFF. The CDR3 bases are TGTGCCAGCAGTTCCCCCCGGACAGCAAGTAATGAAAAACTGTTTTTT. The rearrangement joins TRBV28 to TRBJ1-4; possible D gene TRBD1, 6 bases. The CDR3 totals 16 residues. Germline-derived CDR1 and CDR2 are MDHEN and SYDVKM. The V end lost 4 bases, the J end lost 4 bases, and 16 bases lay between the germline ends.

This sequence joins TRBV28 and TRBJ1-3; D is unresolved. The CDR3 runs to 13 residues. Germline loops: CDR1 MDHEN, CDR2 SYDVKM. With 3 bases removed from V and 2 bases from J, the gap between germline ends came to 5 bases. CDR3 sequence: CASSFSAGNTIYF. CDR3 in DNA: TGTGCCAGCAGTTTTTCCGCTGGAAACACCATATATTTT.

This clonotype was detected ten times or more. V and J are TRBV7-2 and TRBJ1-1, with 10 positions matching TRBD1. Germline V gene data show CDR1 as SGHTA and CDR2 as FQGNSA. The length of the CDR3 is 14 residues. V lost 5 bases and J lost 5; bases outside the gene matches: 5. DNA of the CDR3: TGTGCCAGCAGCACGAGACAGGGGGCGACTGAAGCTTTCTTT. Amino acids: CASSTRQGATEAFF.

V is TRBV20-1 and J is TRBJ1-5; tentative D call: TRBD1 (5 bases). The CDR3 runs to 16 residues. CDR1 is DFQATT and CDR2 is SNEGSKA in the germline V gene (reference sequence). Trimming cost V 3 bases and J 4 bases, with 19 bases left between them. CDR3 sequence (DNA): TGCAGTGCTAGGACGGAGGGGTCTCGGAATAATCAGCCCCAGCATTTT. It yields the protein CSARTEGSRNNQPQHF.

This clonotype was observed many times. This rearrangement joins TRBV7-8 to TRBJ1-1; D is undetermined. The germline V gene has CDR1 SGHVS and CDR2 FQNEAQ. The CDR3 is 16 amino acids. Trimming took 5 bases from V and 2 from J, leaving 18 bases between them. CDR3 coding DNA: TGTGCCAGCAGCCCTTCTCGAACGGCTACCAACACTGAAGCTTTCTTT. It specifies CASSPSRTATNTEAFF.

The chain joins TRBV30 to TRBJ1-1; maybe TRBD1 (6 bases). Germline CDR1 is GTSNPN and CDR2 is SVGIG (reference sequence). V lost 2 bases, J lost 1 base, and 8 bases lay in between. The CDR3 consists of 13 residues. DNA for the CDR3: TGTGCCTGGAGTATAGGGGGGAACACTGAAGCTTTCTTT. Its translation: CAWSIGGNTEAFF.

This chain joins TRBV4-1 and TRBJ2-1; 13 nucleotides agree with TRBD2. This CDR3 has 16 residues. With V trimmed by 4 bases and J by 4 bases, 4 bases remained unmatched. The germline V gene has CDR1 MGHRA and CDR2 YSYEKL. The CDR3 DNA reads TGCGCCAGCAGCCCGACTAGCGGGAGGCTATACAATGAGCAGTTCTTC. Protein sequence: CASSPTSGRLYNEQFF.

This clonotype was seen a few times. The rearrangement uses TRBV5-1 and TRBJ2-3; the D gene is possibly TRBD2 (6 bases). The V and J ends lost 0 bases and 1 base respectively, with 12 bases between them. CDR1 is SGHRS, CDR2 YFSETQ, per germline. The CDR3 has 16 amino acids. The CDR3 protein is CASSLGRGGGTDTQYF. CDR3 in DNA: TGCGCCAGCAGCTTGGGTAGGGGAGGCGGCACAGATACGCAGTATTTT.

In the case of this clonotype: One end of the junction is discordant with germline, which a read error may explain. The chain carries TRBV7-6 and TRBJ2-6, with D hard to call. The germline V gene encodes CDR1 SGHVS and CDR2 FNYEAQ. This CDR3 spans 17 amino acids. The CDR3 DNA is TGTGCCAGCAGTCCTTTATCGCCAAGCTCTTGGGCCAACGTCCTGACTTTC. It codes for CASSPLSPSSWANVLTF.